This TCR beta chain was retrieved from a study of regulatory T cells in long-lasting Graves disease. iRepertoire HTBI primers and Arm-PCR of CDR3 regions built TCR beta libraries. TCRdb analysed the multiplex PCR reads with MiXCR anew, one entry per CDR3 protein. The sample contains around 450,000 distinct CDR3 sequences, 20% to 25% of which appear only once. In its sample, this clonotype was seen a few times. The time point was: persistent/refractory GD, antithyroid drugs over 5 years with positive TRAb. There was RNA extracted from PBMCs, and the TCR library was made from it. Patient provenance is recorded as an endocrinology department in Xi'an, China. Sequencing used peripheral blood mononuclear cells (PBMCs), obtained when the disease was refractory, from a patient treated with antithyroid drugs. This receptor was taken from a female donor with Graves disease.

The CDR3 spells CASREGRGRGPLNQPQHF. The CDR3 DNA sequence: TGTGCCAGCAGGGAGGGCCGCGGCAGGGGGCCCCTCAATCAGCCCCAGCATTTT. J is TRBJ1-5 and V is TRBV28; the match to TRBD1 covers 8 bases. CDR3 length equals 18 residues. CDR1 is MDHEN and CDR2 is SYDVKM in the germline V gene. V was clipped by 6 bases and J by 3 bases; unmatched bases: 16.